This T cell receptor beta chain was sequenced during a study of spatial heterogeneity in lung cancer. Time point specified: sample taken at primary tumor resection. Unsorted tumor, nontumor lung tissue or cryopreserved PBMC supplied the whole RNA. Via MiXCR, TCRdb re-called the 5' RACE reads, giving one row per CDR3 protein. The profile shows tens of thousands of distinct CDR3 sequences, approximately 12% of them singletons. This clonotype was counted at least ten times. The germline gives CDR1 MDHEN, CDR2 SYDVKM. The CDR3 sequence is 13 residues long. Trimming cost V 3 bases and J 8 bases, with 13 bases left between them.

The TCR sequence derives from a male donor with early-stage non-small cell lung cancer. The chain uses TRBV28 and TRBJ1-2; D unresolved. The specimen comprised PBMCs, sampled at surgery. The chain's CDR3 is CASSFPRTSGYTF. The CDR3 DNA follows: TGTGCCAGCAGTTTTCCCAGGACGAGCGGCTACACCTTC.